The present T cell receptor (beta chain) was sequenced within a study of T cells in Graves' hyperthyroidism and ophthalmopathy. The CDR3 is 13 amino acids. Trimming took 6 bases from V and 9 from J; bases not matched to a gene: 8. Amplification of TCR beta CDR3 regions was performed using RNA transcripts as template. First-round RT-PCR targeting the TCR CDR3 was performed with the HTBI primer set. TCRdb reanalysed the multiplex PCR reads using MiXCR and keeps one entry per CDR3 protein. This sample has hundreds of thousands of distinct CDR3 sequences, with around 20% found just once. This clonotype was counted a few times.

The V call is TRBV12-3 or TRBV12-4, the J call TRBJ2-1; TRBD2 agrees at 7 bases. The TCR was taken from a man younger than 45 with Graves' ophthalmopathy. Material: blood. CDR3 amino acids: CASSPTSWAEQFF. CDR3 bases: TGTGCCAGCAGCCCGACTAGCTGGGCTGAGCAGTTCTTC.